The next 21 T cell receptor beta chains were all read from a single sample in a study of metastatic and nonmetastatic thyroid tumors. TCRdb re-clonotyped the PCR reads via MiXCR. Among over 65,000 clones listed, approximately 12% were seen once. Treatment of any kind had been given to no patient before thyroid surgery. The sequenced material came from tumor tissue. Receptor source: a female donor with papillary thyroid cancer or a benign thyroid nodule (not recorded which). Some clones in this sample may be carry-over from other donors' samples.

This clone was observed many times. The V call is TRBV11-3, the J call TRBJ2-7; TRBD1 is a possible D gene (5 bases). Germline V gene data show CDR1 as SGHNT and CDR2 as YENEEA. The V gene lost 6 bases and the J gene lost 4 bases, with 16 bases spanning the gap. The CDR3 spans 14 residues. As DNA, the CDR3 is TGTGCCAGCAGTTATACAGGAAACCGTTACGAGCAGTACTTC. Translation: CASSYTGNRYEQYF. The full variable domain, completed using reference TRBV11-3 and TRBJ2-7, is EAGVVQSPRYKIIEKKQPVAFWCNPISGHNTLYWYLQNLGQGPELLIRYENEEAVDDSQLPKDRFSAERLKGVDSTLKIQPAELGDSAVYLCASSYTGNRYEQYFGPGTRLTVT.

In this sample, this clone turned up many times. The chain is built from TRBV27 and TRBJ2-1; tentative D call: TRBD1 (5 bases). The CDR3 spans 14 residues. The germline V gene encodes CDR1 MNHEY and CDR2 SMNVEV (reference sequence). The V end lost 2 bases, the J end lost 0 bases, and 5 bases lay between the germline ends. The CDR3 here is CASSLGHSYNEQFF. CDR3 bases: TGTGCCAGCAGTTTAGGACACTCCTACAATGAGCAGTTCTTC.

The table lists this clone with a few counts. A much larger clonotype is one base distant, so this may be a read error. DNA of the CDR3: TGTGCCAGCAGTCCATGGGCAGGGTCGGAGACCCAGTACTTC. Protein: CASSPWAGSETQYF. The chain joins TRBV27 to TRBJ2-5; perhaps TRBD1 as D (5 bases). CDR3 length: 14 amino acids. Trimming left V 5 bases short and J 5 bases short, with 15 bases between. Per germline, CDR1 MNHEY and CDR2 SMNVEV (reference sequence).

Regarding this clone: An end of the junction does not agree with germline; a read error may underlie this. The chain combines TRBV27 with TRBJ2-2, with no clear D. Germline V CDR1 and CDR2: MNHEY, SMNVEV (reference sequence). The CDR3 spans 11 residues. CDR3 in DNA: TGTGACAGCAGCCAAGCCGGGGAGCTGTTTTTT. This encodes CDSSQAGELFF.

On this clone itself: This may arise from a read error, as a much more abundant clone is one base away. The chain employs TRBV5-1 and TRBJ2-7; 10 bases align to TRBD2. The J segment lost 9 bases and the V segment lost 1 base, leaving 7 bases of the junction unmatched. The germline CDR1 and CDR2 sequences are SGHRS and YFSETQ. This CDR3 is built from 14 residues. CDR3 coding DNA: TGCGCCAGCAGCTTGTCTAGCGGGAGCCCCGGGCAGTACTTC. It specifies CASSLSSGSPGQYF.

This clone was seen repeatedly, ten times or more. The V call is TRBV7-9, the J call TRBJ1-3; 9 bases agree with TRBD1. The CDR3 runs to 15 residues. Losses at the gene ends were 6 bases for V and 3 bases for J; bases not matched to a gene: 6. The germline gives CDR1 SEHNR, CDR2 FQNEAQ (reference sequence). CDR3 region: CASRPGQGIGNTIYF. CDR3 sequence (DNA): TGTGCCAGCAGACCCGGACAGGGGATTGGAAACACCATATATTTT. The variable domain in full, with the rest retrieved from reference TRBV7-9 and TRBJ1-3, is DTGVSQNPRHKITKRGQNVTFRCDPISEHNRLYWYRQTLGQGPEFLTYFQNEAQLEKSRLLSDRFSAERPKGSFSTLEIQRTEQGDSAMYLCASRPGQGIGNTIYFGEGSWLTVV.

This clone was seen ten or more times. The chain combines TRBV20-1 with TRBJ2-7; the D gene is possibly TRBD2 (5 bases). This CDR3 has 12 residues. The germline CDR1 and CDR2 sequences are DFQATT and SNEGSKA (reference sequence). With 8 bases removed from V and 1 base from J, the gap between germline ends came to 12 bases. Here the CDR3 reads CSLSGPSYEQYF. CDR3 in DNA: TGCAGTCTAAGCGGTCCATCCTACGAGCAGTACTTC.

This clone has a count of ten or more. Different DNA sequences within this sample yield the same CDR3. The V and J genes are TRBV11-2 and TRBJ2-2; 15 nucleotides match TRBD2. The CDR3 covers 19 residues. Per germline, CDR1 SGHAT and CDR2 FQNNGV. Losses at the gene ends were 5 bases for V and 3 bases for J; bases not matched to a gene: 10. CDR3 sequence reads: CASSPRTSGRVRHTGELFF. The CDR3, as DNA: TGTGCCAGCAGCCCAAGGACTAGCGGGAGGGTAAGGCACACCGGGGAGCTGTTTTTT.

This clone has a count of ten or more. V and J are TRBV20-1 and TRBJ2-7; D ambiguous. The CDR3 consists of 13 residues. Trimming left V 6 bases short and J 0 bases short, with 12 bases between. Germline CDR1 and CDR2: DFQATT and SNEGSKA (reference sequence). The CDR3 loop reads CSAKSASSYEQYF. The CDR3 region has the DNA TGCAGTGCCAAGAGTGCGAGCTCCTACGAGCAGTACTTC.

This clone has a count of ten or more. The rearrangement joins TRBV28 to TRBJ2-7; 7 bases map to TRBD1. CDR1 is MDHEN and CDR2 is SYDVKM in the germline V gene. V was clipped by 3 bases and J by 6 bases; unmatched bases: 14. CDR3 length: 16 amino acids. The DNA for the CDR3 is TGTGCCAGCAGTTTTAGTGGAGGAGACAGGGTCGGCGAGCAGTACTTC. Translated: CASSFSGGDRVGEQYF.

This clone was observed at least ten times. The chain has TRBV19 and TRBJ2-2; 9 nucleotides match TRBD1. Germline V CDR1 and CDR2: LNHDA, SQIVND (reference sequence). This CDR3 has 15 residues. Unmatched junction bases numbered 1, after V lost 3 bases and J lost 2 bases. The CDR3 DNA follows: TGTGCCAGTAGTATGGACAGGGGTAACACCGGGGAGCTGTTTTTT. Translating gives CASSMDRGNTGELFF.

This clone was seen ten or more times. The chain couples TRBV2 to TRBJ2-7, with 8 bases that match TRBD2. This CDR3 has 14 residues. Germline V lookup: CDR1 SNHLY, CDR2 FYNNEI. J was trimmed by 3 bases and V by 5 bases; bases with no gene match: 6. The CDR3 bases are TGTGCCAGCAGTACGATCGGGGGGGGCTACGAGCAGTACTTC. Translating it yields CASSTIGGGYEQYF.

This clone was seen ten or more times. Other DNA sequences of this sample code for an identical CDR3. The CDR3, as DNA: TGTGCCAGCAGCCATATAGCGGGAGGGCCCTACGAGCAGTACTTC. It codes for CASSHIAGGPYEQYF. The J gene is TRBJ2-7, the V gene TRBV3-1, with TRBD2 matching over 11 bases. Germline CDR1 and CDR2: LGHDT and YNNKEL (reference sequence). The CDR3 contains 15 residues. After removal of 3 bases from V and 2 bases from J, the junction contained 3 bases not matched to a gene.

This clone was counted many times. V is TRBV11-1 and J is TRBJ2-7; perhaps D is TRBD1 or TRBD2 (5 bases each). The V gene lost 5 bases and the J gene lost 2 bases, with 19 bases spanning the gap. The CDR3 contains 16 residues. Germline loops: CDR1 SGHAT, CDR2 FQDESV (reference sequence). CDR3 bases: TGTGCCAGCAGCCATCTGATAAGGGGACGTCCCTACGAGCAGTACTTC. This gives the protein CASSHLIRGRPYEQYF.

This clone has ten or more counts. The chain joins TRBV5-4 to TRBJ1-2; D gene uncertain. CDR3 size: 13 residues. V shed 2 bases and J shed 7 bases, with 12 bases lying between them. CDR1 SGHNT and CDR2 YYREEE come from the germline V gene (reference sequence). In DNA form, the CDR3 reads TGTGCCAGCAGCTTTAGCGTCTCGGGTGGCTACACCTTC. This codes for CASSFSVSGGYTF.

This clone was seen repeatedly, ten times or more. This sequence joins TRBV18 and TRBJ1-4; possible D gene TRBD1, 6 bases. This CDR3 contains 13 residues. Trimming stripped 4 bases from V and 8 bases from J, with 11 bases between. The germline V gene encodes CDR1 KGHSH and CDR2 LQKENI. The CDR3 sequence: CASSRGQGEKLFF. CDR3 DNA: TGTGCCAGCTCACGGGGGCAGGGGGAAAAACTGTTTTTT.

As concerns this clone: A clone one base away is much larger, so this may be a read error. This chain joins TRBV20-1 and TRBJ2-5; 8 bases are a match to TRBD2. This CDR3 is built from 14 residues. Germline V gives CDR1 DFQATT, CDR2 SNEGSKA (reference sequence). Trimming removed 1 base from V and 4 bases from J; junction bases left unmatched: 5. This chain's CDR3 is CSARVPGGTETQYF. CDR3 coding DNA: TGCAGTGCTAGAGTCCCGGGAGGGACAGAGACCCAGTACTTC.

As regards this clone: Possible read error: a much larger clone is one base away. The chain uses TRBV11-2 and TRBJ1-1; 7 positions match TRBD1. This CDR3 contains 14 residues. CDR1 SGHAT and CDR2 FQNNGV come from the germline V gene. Trimming took 3 bases from V and 7 from J; bases not matched to a gene: 8. CDR3 in DNA: TGTGCCAGCAGCTTGACAGGGCTAAGCCTTGAAGCTTTCTTT. Amino acids: CASSLTGLSLEAFF. Full variable domain (remainder filled in from reference TRBV11-2 and TRBJ1-1): EAGVAQSPRYKIIEKRQSVAFWCNPISGHATLYWYQQILGQGPKLLIQFQNNGVVDDSQLPKDRFSAERLKGVDSTLKIQPAKLEDSAVYLCASSLTGLSLEAFFGQGTRLTVV.

This clone showed up many times. V usage is TRBV12-3 or TRBV12-4 and J usage is TRBJ2-3; D possibly corresponds to TRBD2 (7 bases). V lost 3 bases, J lost 1 base, and 11 bases lay in between. The CDR3 runs to 15 residues. This CDR3 is CASSLGRGGTDTQYF. In DNA form, the CDR3 reads TGTGCCAGCAGTTTGGGGAGGGGGGGCACAGATACGCAGTATTTT.

This clone was found many times. The chain recombines TRBV20-1 with TRBJ2-7; D unclear. The germline CDR1 and CDR2 sequences are DFQATT and SNEGSKA (reference sequence). Trimming removed 1 base from V and 2 bases from J, with 9 bases in between. This CDR3 is built from 13 residues. CDR3 sequence: CSARVHQAYEQYF. The CDR3 coding sequence is TGCAGTGCTAGAGTACACCAAGCCTACGAGCAGTACTTC.

This clone was seen a handful of times. A single base separates this from a much larger clone, so it may be a read error. This chain connects TRBV19 to TRBJ1-1; TRBD1 is a possible D gene (5 bases). Germline V gene sequence: CDR1 LNHDA, CDR2 SQIVND (reference sequence). The length of the CDR3 is 13 residues. Written as DNA, the CDR3 is TGTGCCAGTAGTTCCGAGGGGCGGACTGAATCTTTCTTT. The encoded protein is CASSSEGRTESFF.